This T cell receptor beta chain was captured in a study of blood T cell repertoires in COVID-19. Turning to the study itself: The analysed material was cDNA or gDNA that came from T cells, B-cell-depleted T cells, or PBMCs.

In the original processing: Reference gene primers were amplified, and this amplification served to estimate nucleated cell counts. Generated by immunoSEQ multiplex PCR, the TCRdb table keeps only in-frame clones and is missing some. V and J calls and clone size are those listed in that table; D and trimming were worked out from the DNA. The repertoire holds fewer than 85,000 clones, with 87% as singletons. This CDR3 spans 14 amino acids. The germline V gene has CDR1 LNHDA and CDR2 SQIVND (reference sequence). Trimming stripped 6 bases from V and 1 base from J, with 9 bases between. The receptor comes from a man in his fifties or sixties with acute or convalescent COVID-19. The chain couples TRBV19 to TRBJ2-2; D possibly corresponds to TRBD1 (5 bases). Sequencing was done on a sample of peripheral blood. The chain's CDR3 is CASSAGQNTGELFF. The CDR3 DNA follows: TGTGCCAGTAGCGCCGGACAGAACACCGGGGAGCTGTTTTTT.